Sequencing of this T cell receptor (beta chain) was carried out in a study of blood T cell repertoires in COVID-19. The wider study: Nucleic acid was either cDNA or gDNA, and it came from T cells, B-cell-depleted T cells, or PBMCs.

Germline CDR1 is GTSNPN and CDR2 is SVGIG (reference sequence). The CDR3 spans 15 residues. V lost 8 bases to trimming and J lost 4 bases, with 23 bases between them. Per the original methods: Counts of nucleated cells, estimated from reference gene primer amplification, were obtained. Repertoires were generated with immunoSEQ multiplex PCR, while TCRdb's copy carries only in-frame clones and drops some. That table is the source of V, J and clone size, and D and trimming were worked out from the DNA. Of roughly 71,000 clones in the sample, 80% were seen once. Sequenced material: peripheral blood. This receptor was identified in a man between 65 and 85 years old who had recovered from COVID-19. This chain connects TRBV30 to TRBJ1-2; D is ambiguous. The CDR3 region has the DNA TGTGCCCTTTACGCTTTGGGCAGCTACTTCTATGGCTACACCTTC. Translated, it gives CALYALGSYFYGYTF.